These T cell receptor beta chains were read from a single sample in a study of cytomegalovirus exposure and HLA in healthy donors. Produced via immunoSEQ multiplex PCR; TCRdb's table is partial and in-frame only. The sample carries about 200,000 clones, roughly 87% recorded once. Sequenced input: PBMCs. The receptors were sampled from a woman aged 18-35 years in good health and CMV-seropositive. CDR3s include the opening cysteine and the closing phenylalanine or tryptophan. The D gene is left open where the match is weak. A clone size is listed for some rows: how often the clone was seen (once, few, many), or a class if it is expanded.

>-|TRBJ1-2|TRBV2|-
CASSESRDYGYTF
TGTGCCAGCAGTGAATCGAGGGATTATGGCTACACCTTC
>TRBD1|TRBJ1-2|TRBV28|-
CASTWQGAYGYTF
TGTGCCAGCACTTGGCAGGGGGCCTATGGCTACACCTTC
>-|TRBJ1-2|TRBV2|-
CASSASRQTGYGYTF
TGTGCCAGCAGTGCTAGCCGACAAACGGGCTATGGCTACACCTTC
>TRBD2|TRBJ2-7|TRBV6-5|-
CASSGTSGRVF
TGTGCCAGCAGTGGGACTAGCGGGAGGGTCTTC
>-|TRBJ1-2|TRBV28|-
CASSTGYGYTF
TGTGCCAGCAGCACAGGCTATGGCTACACCTTC
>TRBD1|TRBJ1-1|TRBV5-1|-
CASSGKDRGLTEAFF
TGCGCCAGCAGCGGAAAGGACAGGGGGCTTACTGAAGCTTTCTTT
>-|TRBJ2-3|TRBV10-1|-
CASSDQDTQYF
TGCGCCAGCAGTGACCAAGATACGCAGTATTTT
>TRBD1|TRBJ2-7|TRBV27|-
CASSLRGPSYEQYF
TGTGCCAGCAGTTTAAGGGGGCCCTCCTACGAGCAGTACTTC
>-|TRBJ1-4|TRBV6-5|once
CASSRDTPIEKLFF
TGTGCCAGCAGCCGGGACACCCCCATAGAAAAACTGTTTTTT
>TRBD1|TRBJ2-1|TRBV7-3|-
CASSPTGGATAHNEQFF
TGTGCCAGCAGCCCAACAGGGGGAGCGACAGCCCACAATGAGCAGTTCTTC
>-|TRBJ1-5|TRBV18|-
CASSPMGAGSNQPQHF
TGTGCCAGCTCACCAATGGGGGCTGGTAGCAATCAGCCCCAGCATTTT
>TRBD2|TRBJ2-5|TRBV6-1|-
CAIRRREGLEGTQYF
TGTGCCATCCGGCGGCGGGAGGGCTTAGAGGGCACCCAGTACTTC
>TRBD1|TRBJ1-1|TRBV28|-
CASSSHRGENEAFF
TGTGCCAGCAGTTCCCACAGGGGAGAGAATGAAGCTTTCTTT
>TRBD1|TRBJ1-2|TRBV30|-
CAWSADRDSGYTF
TGTGCCTGGAGTGCCGACAGGGATTCTGGCTACACCTTC
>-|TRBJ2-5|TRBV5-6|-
CASSLTGVETQYF
TGTGCCAGCAGCTTGACGGGAGTAGAGACCCAGTACTTC
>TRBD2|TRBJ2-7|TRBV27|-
CASSLRTSSYEQYF
TGTGCCAGCAGTTTAAGGACTAGCTCATACGAGCAGTACTTC
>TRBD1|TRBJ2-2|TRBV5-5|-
CASSWDRADTGELFF
TGTGCCAGCAGCTGGGACAGGGCGGACACCGGGGAGCTGTTTTTT
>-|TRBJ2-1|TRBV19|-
CASSFGSDEQFF
TGTGCCAGTAGTTTCGGTAGCGATGAGCAGTTCTTC
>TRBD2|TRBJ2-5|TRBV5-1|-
CASSPLTSLAVDQTQYF
TGCGCCAGCAGCCCGTTGACTAGCCTGGCCGTCGATCAGACCCAGTACTTC
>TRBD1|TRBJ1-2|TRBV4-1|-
CASSQVQGTGYGYTF
TGCGCCAGCAGCCAAGTCCAGGGGACAGGGTATGGCTACACCTTC
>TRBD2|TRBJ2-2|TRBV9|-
CASSVVGGDTGELFF
TGTGCCAGCAGCGTCGTGGGGGGGGACACCGGGGAGCTGTTTTTT
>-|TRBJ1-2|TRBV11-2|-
CASSLGGGVGANYGYTF
TGTGCCAGCAGCTTAGGTGGGGGGGTGGGCGCTAACTATGGCTACACCTTC
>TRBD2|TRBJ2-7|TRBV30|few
CAWSRTSGVYEQYF
TGTGCCTGGAGTAGGACTAGCGGGGTCTACGAGCAGTACTTC